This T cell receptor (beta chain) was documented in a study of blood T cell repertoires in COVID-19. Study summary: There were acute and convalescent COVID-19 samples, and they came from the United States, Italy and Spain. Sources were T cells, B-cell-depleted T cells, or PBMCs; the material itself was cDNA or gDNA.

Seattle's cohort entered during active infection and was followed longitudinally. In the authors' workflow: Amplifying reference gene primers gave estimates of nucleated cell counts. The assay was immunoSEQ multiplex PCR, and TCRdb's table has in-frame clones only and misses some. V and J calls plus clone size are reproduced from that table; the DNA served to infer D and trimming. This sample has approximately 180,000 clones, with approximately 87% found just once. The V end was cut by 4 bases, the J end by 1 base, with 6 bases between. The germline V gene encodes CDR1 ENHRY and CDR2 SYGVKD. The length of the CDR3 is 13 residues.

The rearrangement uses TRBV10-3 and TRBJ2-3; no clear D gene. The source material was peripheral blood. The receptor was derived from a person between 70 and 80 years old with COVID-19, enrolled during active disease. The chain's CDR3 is CAISVGGTDTQYF. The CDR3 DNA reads TGTGCCATCAGTGTTGGAGGCACAGATACGCAGTATTTT.